What follows are 23 T cell receptor beta chains derived from one specimen sequenced in a study of blood T cell repertoires in COVID-19. Measured with immunoSEQ multiplex PCR; TCRdb has only the in-frame clones, and not every one. Altogether 300,000 or so clones are present, 75% to 90% being singletons, with the ten largest covering 2.9%. What was sequenced was peripheral blood. The receptors derive from a woman aged 25 to 39 with COVID-19, enrolled during active disease.

The CDR3 here is CASSSPGTSGSNEQFF. CDR3 DNA: TGTGCCAGCAGCTCACCCGGGACTAGCGGGAGTAATGAGCAGTTCTTC. The chain combines TRBV11-2 with TRBJ2-1; 14 nucleotides line up with TRBD2. CDR1 is SGHAT, CDR2 FQNNGV, per germline. V trimming: 4 bases; J trimming: 7 bases; junction bases outside the gene matches: 6. There are 16 residues in the CDR3.

The gene calls are TRBV7-9 and TRBJ1-5; D is unresolved. Per germline, CDR1 SEHNR and CDR2 FQNEAQ (reference sequence). The ends were cut back, 0 bases at V and 3 bases at J, with 9 bases in the middle. This CDR3 comprises 15 residues. The CDR3 spells CASSLAAGNNQPQHF. Here the CDR3 DNA reads TGTGCCAGCAGCTTAGCCGCGGGGAACAATCAGCCCCAGCATTTT.

The chain links TRBV7-6 to TRBJ2-5; a possible D gene is TRBD2 (5 bases). This CDR3 region has 18 residues. CDR1 is SGHVS and CDR2 is FNYEAQ in the germline V gene. V was pared by 1 base and J by 1 base, with 19 bases between. The CDR3 sequence is CASSLDSPRVSVQETQYF. In DNA, the CDR3 is TGTGCCAGCAGCTTAGATTCCCCGCGGGTTAGCGTCCAAGAGACCCAGTACTTC.

The chain combines TRBV29-1 with TRBJ1-1; no clear D gene. The germline CDR1 and CDR2 sequences are SQVTM and ANQGSEA. The CDR3 covers 15 residues. V was pared by 1 base and J by 0 bases, with 12 bases between. CDR3 nucleotides: TGCAGCGTTGAAGCTTGGAGGAGGATGAACACTGAAGCTTTCTTT. It codes for CSVEAWRRMNTEAFF.

The genes are TRBV7-9 and TRBJ1-1; D is uncertain. Per germline, CDR1 SEHNR and CDR2 FQNEAQ (reference sequence). Trimming left V 5 bases short and J 3 bases short, with 7 bases between. This CDR3 has 12 residues. The CDR3 DNA reads TGTGCCAGCAGCACACATTACACTGAAGCTTTCTTT. Its protein product is CASSTHYTEAFF.

This rearrangement joins TRBV6-5 to TRBJ1-1; 7 nucleotides match TRBD1. CDR1 is MNHEY, CDR2 SVGAGI, per germline. The CDR3 has 13 amino acids. V shed 10 bases, J shed 0 bases, and the junction held 5 bases outside the gene matches. In DNA, the CDR3 is TGTGCCATCAAGACAGGGTTGAACACTGAAGCTTTCTTT. Its translation is CAIKTGLNTEAFF.

This sequence joins TRBV14 and TRBJ2-3, with a tentative D call TRBD2 (5 bases). The V gene lost 2 bases and the J gene lost 4 bases, with 10 bases spanning the gap. Germline assignment: CDR1 SGHDN and CDR2 FVKESK. The CDR3 is 14 amino acids. CDR3 amino acids: CASSQLLGADTQYF. CDR3 nucleotide sequence: TGTGCCAGCAGCCAACTACTAGGAGCAGATACGCAGTATTTT.

The chain joins TRBV29-1 to TRBJ2-3, with D possibly TRBD2 on 5 matching bases. This CDR3 is 16 amino acids long. V was cut by 5 bases and J by 4 bases, with 22 bases left in between. From germline, CDR1 is SQVTM and CDR2 ANQGSEA. CDR3 sequence reads: CSVFLPTRDYSDTQYF. CDR3 in DNA: TGCAGCGTTTTTTTGCCTACTAGAGATTACTCAGATACGCAGTATTTT.

The V call is TRBV28, the J call TRBJ2-7; 9 bases match TRBD2. After removal of 6 bases from V and 4 bases from J, the junction contained 10 bases not matched to a gene. This CDR3 region has 15 residues. Per the germline V gene, CDR1 is MDHEN and CDR2 is SYDVKM. CDR3: CASSLDPAGGYEQYF. The CDR3 DNA reads TGTGCCAGCAGCTTAGACCCGGCGGGAGGGTACGAGCAGTACTTC.

The rearrangement links TRBV28 to TRBJ1-5, with a tentative D call TRBD1 (6 bases). In germline, CDR1 is MDHEN, CDR2 SYDVKM. The CDR3 loop spans 14 amino acids. V was trimmed by 6 bases and J by 4 bases, leaving 13 bases between them. The CDR3 sequence is CASRIGTSNQPQHF. For the CDR3, the DNA is TGTGCCAGCAGGATAGGGACATCTAATCAGCCCCAGCATTTT.

The rearrangement joins TRBV30 to TRBJ2-7, with 11 positions matching TRBD2. Per germline, CDR1 GTSNPN and CDR2 SVGIG (reference sequence). There are 19 residues in the CDR3. With V trimmed by 2 bases and J by 5 bases, 20 bases remained unmatched. CDR3 amino acids: CAWSFFRGDLAGGRNEQYF. The CDR3 region has the DNA TGTGCCTGGAGTTTCTTCCGGGGGGATCTAGCGGGAGGTCGCAACGAGCAGTACTTC.

The rearrangement uses TRBV10-3 and TRBJ1-3; TRBD1 might be the D (5 bases). V was shortened by 2 bases and J by 8 bases, with 7 bases between the two germline ends. The germline CDR1 and CDR2 sequences are ENHRY and SYGVKD. The CDR3 is 12 residues long. The CDR3 DNA sequence: TGTGCCATCAGTGAGGGGGCGGACACCATATATTTT. Residues: CAISEGADTIYF.

The chain employs TRBV28 and TRBJ1-1, with D unclear. Trimming pared 3 bases from V and 10 bases from J, leaving 12 bases between. Germline V gene lookup returns CDR1 MDHEN and CDR2 SYDVKM. This CDR3 is 12 amino acids long. CDR3 sequence reads: CASSFSNRRAFF. Here the CDR3 DNA reads TGTGCCAGCAGTTTCTCAAACAGAAGAGCTTTCTTT.

V usage is TRBV7-2 and J usage is TRBJ1-2; TRBD1 is a possible D gene (6 bases). The V and J ends lost 1 base and 6 bases respectively, with 15 bases between them. This CDR3 is 15 amino acids long. In germline, CDR1 is SGHTA, CDR2 FQGNSA. CDR3 DNA sequence: TGTGCCAGCAGCTTAGATACAGGGCCTTTCGATGGCTACACCTTC. Its translation: CASSLDTGPFDGYTF.

CDR3 sequence (DNA): TGTGCCAGCAGCGTGGGTGCTAGCGGGAGTGTGTCAGATACGCAGTATTTT. As protein: CASSVGASGSVSDTQYF. The genes are TRBV9 and TRBJ2-3, with 10 bases fitting TRBD2. The junction had 10 bases not matched to a gene; V was cut back by 2 bases and J by 4 bases. The germline gives CDR1 SGDLS, CDR2 YYNGEE. The CDR3 contains 17 residues.

The CDR3: CASSPTGTVYGYTF. The CDR3 nucleotides read TGTGCCAGCAGCCCCACCGGGACAGTCTATGGCTACACCTTC. J is TRBJ1-2 and V is TRBV11-2, with TRBD1 identical over 7 bases. The CDR3 is 14 residues long. V shed 5 bases, J shed 4 bases, and the junction held 7 bases outside the gene matches. The germline CDR1 and CDR2 sequences are SGHAT and FQNNGV.

The V call is TRBV19, the J call TRBJ2-7; possibly TRBD1 for D (6 bases). Germline CDR1 is LNHDA and CDR2 is SQIVND (reference sequence). The CDR3 has 14 residues. V was pared by 3 bases and J by 3 bases, with 12 bases between. CDR3 DNA sequence: TGTGCCAGTAGTATGAGGACAGACTACTACGAGCAGTACTTC. This codes for CASSMRTDYYEQYF. The variable domain in full, with the rest retrieved from reference TRBV19 and TRBJ2-7, is DGGITQSPKYLFRKEGQNVTLSCEQNLNHDAMYWYRQDPGQGLRLIYYSQIVNDFQKGDIAEGYSVSREKKESFPLTVTSAQKNPTAFYLCASSMRTDYYEQYFGPGTRLTVT.

In this sample, this clone turned up a few times. The chain carries TRBV5-5 and TRBJ1-6; TRBD1 aligns across 9 bases. Germline CDR1 reads SGHKS; CDR2 reads YYEKEE (reference sequence). The CDR3 has 15 residues. V dropped 3 bases and J dropped 7; count of bases not matched to a gene: 5. The CDR3 DNA follows: TGTGCCAGCAGCTCACAGGGGGCGGGAAATTCACCCCTCCACTTT. Residues: CASSSQGAGNSPLHF.

The gene calls are TRBV30 and TRBJ2-2, with 7 bases lining up with TRBD2. Per the germline V gene, CDR1 is GTSNPN and CDR2 is SVGIG (reference sequence). V lost 0 bases to trimming and J lost 1 base; unmatched junction nucleotides: 14. There are 19 residues in the CDR3. For the CDR3, the DNA is TGTGCCTGGAGTGTAGGACTTTGGTTGAGCGGGAAGAACACCGGGGAGCTGTTTTTT. Amino acid sequence: CAWSVGLWLSGKNTGELFF.

The CDR3 DNA sequence: TGTGCCAGCAGCTTGAGGGGGCACCGCGGAGGTGAGCAGTTCTTC. Translated, it gives CASSLRGHRGGEQFF. The chain uses TRBV5-6 and TRBJ2-1; TRBD1 matches 7 bases. V shed 1 base and J 9 bases; nucleotides not matched to a gene: 10. Germline V gene lookup returns CDR1 SGHDT and CDR2 YYEEEE. The CDR3 consists of 15 residues.

A few counts support this clone. The gene calls are TRBV29-1 and TRBJ2-7, with 9 bases that match TRBD1. Germline CDR1 and CDR2: SQVTM and ANQGSEA. The ends lost 4 bases at V and 7 bases at J; junction bases unmatched: 8. The CDR3 length is 13 residues. The CDR3: CSVGTGGAGEQYF. CDR3 nucleotides: TGCAGCGTTGGTACAGGGGGCGCGGGGGAGCAGTACTTC.

The chain is built from TRBV7-2 and TRBJ2-5; possibly TRBD2 for D (6 bases). Trimming took 4 bases from V and 0 from J, leaving 24 bases between them. The length of the CDR3 is 19 residues. Germline lookup yields CDR1 SGHTA and CDR2 FQGNSA. The CDR3 DNA reads as TGTGCCAGCAGCTCCCTCCGTGTGGGGGGATCATTGTACCAAGAGACCCAGTACTTC. It specifies CASSSLRVGGSLYQETQYF.

This chain joins TRBV6-5 and TRBJ1-1; TRBD1 aligns across 8 bases. CDR1 is MNHEY, CDR2 SVGAGI, per germline. The CDR3 runs 14 residues. V lost 4 bases to trimming and J lost 5 bases; unmatched junction nucleotides: 6. CDR3 loop: CASSLDREGTEAFF. Written as DNA, the CDR3 is TGTGCCAGCAGTTTGGACAGGGAGGGTACTGAAGCTTTCTTT.